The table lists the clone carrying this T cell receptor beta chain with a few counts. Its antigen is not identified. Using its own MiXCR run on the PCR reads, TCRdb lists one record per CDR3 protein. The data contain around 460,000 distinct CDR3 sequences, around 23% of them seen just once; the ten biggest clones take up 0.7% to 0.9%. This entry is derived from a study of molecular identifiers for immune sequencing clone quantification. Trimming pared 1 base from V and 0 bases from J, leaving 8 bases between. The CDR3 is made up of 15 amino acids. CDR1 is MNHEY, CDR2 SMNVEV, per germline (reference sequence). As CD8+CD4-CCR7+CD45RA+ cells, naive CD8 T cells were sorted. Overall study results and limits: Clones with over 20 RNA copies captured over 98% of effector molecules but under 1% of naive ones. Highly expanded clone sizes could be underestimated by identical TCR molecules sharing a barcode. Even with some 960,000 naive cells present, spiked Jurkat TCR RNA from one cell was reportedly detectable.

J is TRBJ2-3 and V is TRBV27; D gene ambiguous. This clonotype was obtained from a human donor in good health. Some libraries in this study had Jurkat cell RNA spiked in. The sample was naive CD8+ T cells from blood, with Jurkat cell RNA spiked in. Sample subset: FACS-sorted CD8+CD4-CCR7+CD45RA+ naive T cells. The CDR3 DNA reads TGTGCCAGCAGTTTATTTGAAACTAGCACAGATACGCAGTATTTT. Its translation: CASSLFETSTDTQYF.